The table lists the clone carrying this T cell receptor beta chain with a few counts. The PCR was carried out with 60 Vbeta primers and 13 Jbeta primers. TCRdb's copy holds only in-frame clones and misses some; the assay was immunoSEQ multiplex PCR. The table lists under 200,000 clones, roughly 84% of them singletons. The junction had 5 bases not matched to a gene; V was cut back by 1 base and J by 5 bases. CDR3 length equals 15 residues. CDR1 and CDR2 from the germline V gene are MNHEY and SVGAGI. The data derive from a study of cytomegalovirus exposure and HLA in healthy donors. This sequence was found in a young man in good health and CMV-seronegative. The genes are TRBV6-5 and TRBJ2-1, with 7 bases lining up with TRBD2. Sequenced: PBMCs. The CDR3 coding sequence is TGTGCCAGCAGTTACTGGGCGGGAGACCACAATGAGCAGTTCTTC. Translation: CASSYWAGDHNEQFF.